This T cell receptor (beta chain) was recovered during a study of blood T cell repertoires in COVID-19. Across the whole study: Collection of acute and convalescent COVID-19 samples took place in the United States, Italy and Spain. The cDNA or gDNA used as material had been derived from T cells, B-cell-depleted T cells, or PBMCs.

Original handling: Reference gene primers were amplified, and this amplification served to estimate nucleated cell counts. Clones were read by immunoSEQ multiplex PCR, and TCRdb kept only the in-frame ones, dropping some. The V and J calls and the clone size are those of that table, but D and trimming were determined from the DNA. The sample yields hundreds of thousands of clones, around four fifths seen once. CDR3 length: 15 amino acids. The ends lost 4 bases at V and 5 bases at J; junction bases unmatched: 8. The germline V gene encodes CDR1 SGHDN and CDR2 FVKESK. The source material was peripheral blood. This TCR derives from a woman in her forties or fifties with active or convalescent COVID-19. This chain uses TRBV14 with TRBJ1-1, with 9 bases matching TRBD1. The CDR3 DNA is TGTGCCAGCAGCCCCCTGGGGACAGGGAATACTGAAGCTTTCTTT. Translating it yields CASSPLGTGNTEAFF.